This T cell receptor beta chain comes out of a study of blood T cell repertoires in COVID-19. The wider study: COVID-19 samples, acute and convalescent, were from the United States, Italy and Spain. The cDNA or gDNA used as material had been derived from T cells, B-cell-depleted T cells, or PBMCs.

V shed 1 base and J 3 bases; nucleotides not matched to a gene: 3. Germline lookup yields CDR1 LGHNA and CDR2 YSLEER. The CDR3 length is 14 residues. Enrolment of Seattle patients took place during active infection, and they were followed longitudinally. Authors' analysis steps: Estimation of nucleated cell counts was performed using reference gene primer amplification. Clones were read by immunoSEQ multiplex PCR, and TCRdb kept only the in-frame ones, dropping some. D and trimming come from the DNA, and the V and J calls and clone size come from that table. Of approximately 330,000 clones detected, around 90% appear once; the ten largest clones hold 9.9%.

Sequencing was performed on peripheral blood. V gene TRBV4-3 combines with J gene TRBJ2-7, with TRBD1 matching 7 bases. The receptor was derived from a man under 40 with COVID-19, enrolled during active disease. CDR3 bases: TGCGCCAGCAGCCAAGGTAGGGGGCTCTACGAGCAGTACTTC. Amino acid sequence: CASSQGRGLYEQYF.